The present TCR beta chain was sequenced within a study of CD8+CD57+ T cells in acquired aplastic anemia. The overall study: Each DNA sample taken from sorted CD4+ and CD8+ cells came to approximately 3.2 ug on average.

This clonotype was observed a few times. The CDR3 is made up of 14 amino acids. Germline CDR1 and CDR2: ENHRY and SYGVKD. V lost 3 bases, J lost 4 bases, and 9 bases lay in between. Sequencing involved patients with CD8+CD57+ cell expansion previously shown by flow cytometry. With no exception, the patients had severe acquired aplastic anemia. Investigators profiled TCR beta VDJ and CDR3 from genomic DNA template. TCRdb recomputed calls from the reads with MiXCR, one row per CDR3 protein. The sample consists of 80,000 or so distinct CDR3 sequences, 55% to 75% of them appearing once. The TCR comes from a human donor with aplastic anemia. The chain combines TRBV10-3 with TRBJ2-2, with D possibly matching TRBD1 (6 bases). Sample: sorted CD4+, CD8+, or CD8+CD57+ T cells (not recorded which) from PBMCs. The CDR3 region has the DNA TGTGCCATCAGTGAACAGGGTGGCACCGGGGAGCTGTTTTTT. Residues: CAISEQGGTGELFF.